These T cell receptor beta chains were read from a single sample in a study of cytomegalovirus exposure and HLA in healthy donors. Using immunoSEQ multiplex PCR, the repertoire was profiled, and TCRdb retains in-frame clones only, with some absent. In the table there are 230,000 or so clones, 88% of which are singletons. The sample consisted of PBMCs. Receptors originate from a woman in her late teens or twenties in good health and CMV-seronegative. Both conserved end residues are part of each CDR3. Each record gives: CDR3 protein, CDR3 DNA, V gene, J gene, D gene, clone size. D genes are given only for firm matches. Rows give clone size only sometimes, using once, few, many, or a class for an expanded clone.

CDR3 protein: CASSFNQGWNTEAFF; CDR3 DNA: TGTGCCAGCAGCTTCAACCAGGGTTGGAACACTGAAGCTTTCTTT; V gene: TRBV7-8; J gene: TRBJ1-1; D gene: -; clone size: -
CDR3 protein: CASSFSSGSQDTQYF; CDR3 DNA: TGTGCCAGCAGTTTCTCTAGCGGGAGCCAGGATACGCAGTATTTT; V gene: TRBV28; J gene: TRBJ2-3; D gene: TRBD2; clone size: -
CDR3 protein: CASSYTGNTEAFF; CDR3 DNA: TGTGCCAGCAGTTACACAGGGAACACTGAAGCTTTCTTT; V gene: TRBV6-6; J gene: TRBJ1-1; D gene: -; clone size: -
CDR3 protein: CASSFSSGRSYEQYF; CDR3 DNA: TGCGCCAGCAGCTTCTCTAGCGGGAGATCCTACGAGCAGTACTTC; V gene: TRBV5-1; J gene: TRBJ2-7; D gene: TRBD2; clone size: -
CDR3 protein: CASSVAGTANTGELFF; CDR3 DNA: TGTGCCAGCAGCGTCGCCGGGACAGCGAACACCGGGGAGCTGTTTTTT; V gene: TRBV9; J gene: TRBJ2-2; D gene: TRBD1; clone size: -
CDR3 protein: CATSGTRAGEQYF; CDR3 DNA: TGTGCCACCAGCGGGACTAGAGCGGGAGAGCAGTACTTC; V gene: TRBV15; J gene: TRBJ2-7; D gene: TRBD2; clone size: -
CDR3 protein: CASSSVSGNTIYF; CDR3 DNA: TGTGCCAGCAGTTCCGTCTCTGGAAACACCATATATTTT; V gene: TRBV28; J gene: TRBJ1-3; D gene: -; clone size: -
CDR3 protein: CASSWGASGKETQYF; CDR3 DNA: TGTGCCAGCAGCTGGGGGGCTAGCGGGAAAGAGACCCAGTACTTC; V gene: TRBV9; J gene: TRBJ2-5; D gene: TRBD2; clone size: -
CDR3 protein: CASSTGERERQYF; CDR3 DNA: TGTGCCAGCAGTACAGGGGAGCGGGAGCGGCAGTATTTT; V gene: TRBV27; J gene: TRBJ2-3; D gene: -; clone size: -
CDR3 protein: CASRGPGTGGYSGNTIYF; CDR3 DNA: TGTGCCAGCAGAGGTCCCGGGACAGGGGGCTACTCTGGAAACACCATATATTTT; V gene: TRBV2; J gene: TRBJ1-3; D gene: TRBD1; clone size: -
CDR3 protein: CASSETAGGLWGELFF; CDR3 DNA: TGTGCCAGCAGTGAAACAGCGGGAGGCCTGTGGGGGGAGCTGTTTTTT; V gene: TRBV2; J gene: TRBJ2-2; D gene: TRBD2; clone size: -
CDR3 protein: CATSRFPRDREYNEQFF; CDR3 DNA: TGTGCCACCAGCAGATTCCCCCGGGACAGGGAGTACAATGAGCAGTTCTTC; V gene: TRBV15; J gene: TRBJ2-1; D gene: TRBD1; clone size: -
CDR3 protein: CASSLIAGGFRDTQYF; CDR3 DNA: TGTGCCAGCAGCTTAATAGCGGGAGGGTTTAGAGATACGCAGTATTTT; V gene: TRBV7-9; J gene: TRBJ2-3; D gene: TRBD2; clone size: -
CDR3 protein: CASSLGQINQPQHF; CDR3 DNA: TGTGCCAGTAGCCTGGGACAGATTAATCAGCCCCAGCATTTT; V gene: TRBV19; J gene: TRBJ1-5; D gene: TRBD1; clone size: -
CDR3 protein: CASSLGLPGGNEQFF; CDR3 DNA: TGTGCCAGCAGCTTGGGACTGCCCGGAGGGAATGAGCAGTTCTTC; V gene: TRBV5-6; J gene: TRBJ2-1; D gene: -; clone size: -
CDR3 protein: CASSPNGVSYEQYF; CDR3 DNA: TGTGCCAGCAGCCCAAACGGGGTATCCTACGAGCAGTACTTC; V gene: TRBV6-6; J gene: TRBJ2-7; D gene: -; clone size: -
CDR3 protein: CASSSRPGSSYNEQFF; CDR3 DNA: TGTGCCAGCAGTTCTCGACCCGGGAGCTCCTACAATGAGCAGTTCTTC; V gene: TRBV27; J gene: TRBJ2-1; D gene: -; clone size: once
CDR3 protein: CASSPRGQLMNTEAFF; CDR3 DNA: TGTGCCAGCTCACCGAGGGGACAGCTCATGAACACTGAAGCTTTCTTT; V gene: TRBV18; J gene: TRBJ1-1; D gene: TRBD1; clone size: few
CDR3 protein: CAWSSAETQYF; CDR3 DNA: TGTGCCTGGAGTAGCGCCGAGACCCAGTACTTC; V gene: TRBV30; J gene: TRBJ2-5; D gene: -; clone size: once
CDR3 protein: CASSKGQGAREKLFF; CDR3 DNA: TGTGCCAGCAGCAAAGGACAGGGGGCAAGGGAAAAACTGTTTTTT; V gene: TRBV9; J gene: TRBJ1-4; D gene: TRBD1; clone size: -
CDR3 protein: CASSMFGTSGIYNEQFF; CDR3 DNA: TGTGCCAGCAGTATGTTTGGGACTAGCGGGATCTACAATGAGCAGTTCTTC; V gene: TRBV27; J gene: TRBJ2-1; D gene: TRBD2; clone size: once
CDR3 protein: CASSPPVGLAGVGEQFF; CDR3 DNA: TGTGCCAGCAGCCCTCCGGTTGGACTAGCGGGAGTAGGTGAGCAGTTCTTC; V gene: TRBV7-9; J gene: TRBJ2-1; D gene: TRBD2; clone size: -
CDR3 protein: CASSSQTLNTEAFF; CDR3 DNA: TGTGCCAGCAGTTCCCAGACTTTGAACACTGAAGCTTTCTTT; V gene: TRBV27; J gene: TRBJ1-1; D gene: -; clone size: -
CDR3 protein: CSVQGVIGVNTEAFF; CDR3 DNA: TGCAGCGTTCAAGGGGTGATCGGAGTGAACACTGAAGCTTTCTTT; V gene: TRBV29-1; J gene: TRBJ1-1; D gene: -; clone size: -
CDR3 protein: CAEGLAGGYGEQFF; CDR3 DNA: TGTGCCGAAGGACTAGCGGGAGGATATGGTGAGCAGTTCTTC; V gene: TRBV11-2; J gene: TRBJ2-1; D gene: TRBD2; clone size: -
CDR3 protein: CASSLRTGGNGYTF; CDR3 DNA: TGTGCCAGCAGCTTGCGGACAGGGGGAAATGGCTACACCTTC; V gene: TRBV5-4; J gene: TRBJ1-2; D gene: TRBD1; clone size: few
CDR3 protein: CAWSAGTGRNYEQYF; CDR3 DNA: TGTGCCTGGAGCGCCGGGACAGGGCGAAACTACGAGCAGTACTTC; V gene: TRBV30; J gene: TRBJ2-7; D gene: TRBD1; clone size: -
CDR3 protein: CASSLTLLAGGPTGELFF; CDR3 DNA: TGTGCCAGCAGTTTAACCTTACTAGCGGGAGGGCCCACCGGGGAGCTGTTTTTT; V gene: TRBV27; J gene: TRBJ2-2; D gene: TRBD2; clone size: -
CDR3 protein: CASSEISYEQYF; CDR3 DNA: TGTGCCAGCAGCGAGATCTCCTACGAGCAGTACTTC; V gene: TRBV14; J gene: TRBJ2-7; D gene: -; clone size: -
CDR3 protein: CASRTQQGAGDGGYTF; CDR3 DNA: TGTGCCAGCAGAACACAACAGGGGGCCGGGGATGGAGGCTACACCTTC; V gene: TRBV28; J gene: TRBJ1-2; D gene: TRBD1; clone size: -
CDR3 protein: CASSLERGFTDTQYF; CDR3 DNA: TGTGCCAGCAGCTTGGAACGGGGGTTCACAGATACGCAGTATTTT; V gene: TRBV5-4; J gene: TRBJ2-3; D gene: -; clone size: -
CDR3 protein: CASSQVTSGTSEQFF; CDR3 DNA: TGCGCCAGCAGCCAAGTGACTAGCGGGACATCTGAGCAGTTCTTC; V gene: TRBV4-1; J gene: TRBJ2-1; D gene: TRBD2; clone size: -
CDR3 protein: CAWAPTGSYGYTF; CDR3 DNA: TGTGCCTGGGCCCCCACAGGCTCCTATGGCTACACCTTC; V gene: TRBV30; J gene: TRBJ1-2; D gene: -; clone size: -
CDR3 protein: CASSFDGRTDTQYF; CDR3 DNA: TGTGCCAGCAGCTTTGACGGGAGAACAGATACGCAGTATTTT; V gene: TRBV5-4; J gene: TRBJ2-3; D gene: -; clone size: -
CDR3 protein: CASSDRYNGYTF; CDR3 DNA: TGTGCCAGCTCGGACAGATATAATGGCTACACCTTC; V gene: TRBV25-1; J gene: TRBJ1-2; D gene: -; clone size: -
CDR3 protein: CASSERQGPTYTQYF; CDR3 DNA: TGTGCCAGCAGCGAAAGACAGGGACCTACATATACGCAGTATTTT; V gene: TRBV9; J gene: TRBJ2-3; D gene: TRBD1; clone size: -
CDR3 protein: CASSVSGTGGVGGELFF; CDR3 DNA: TGTGCCAGCAGTGTATCCGGGACAGGGGGCGTGGGCGGGGAGCTGTTTTTT; V gene: TRBV2; J gene: TRBJ2-2; D gene: TRBD1; clone size: -
CDR3 protein: CASSPGLTSGAYEQYF; CDR3 DNA: TGTGCCAGCAGCCCCGGACTAACTAGCGGGGCATACGAGCAGTACTTC; V gene: TRBV4-2; J gene: TRBJ2-7; D gene: TRBD2; clone size: -
CDR3 protein: CASSSGQGNGYEQYF; CDR3 DNA: TGCGCCAGCAGCTCCGGACAGGGAAATGGCTACGAGCAGTACTTC; V gene: TRBV5-1; J gene: TRBJ2-7; D gene: TRBD1; clone size: -
CDR3 protein: CASSWGQGAYEQYF; CDR3 DNA: TGTGCCAGCAGCTGGGGACAGGGGGCCTACGAGCAGTACTTC; V gene: TRBV5-6; J gene: TRBJ2-7; D gene: TRBD1; clone size: -
CDR3 protein: CAWRGSNEKLFF; CDR3 DNA: TGTGCCTGGAGGGGGAGTAATGAAAAACTGTTTTTT; V gene: TRBV30; J gene: TRBJ1-4; D gene: -; clone size: -
CDR3 protein: CASSRGTGFVDTQYF; CDR3 DNA: TGCGCCAGCAGCCGGGGAACAGGCTTTGTAGATACGCAGTATTTT; V gene: TRBV4-3; J gene: TRBJ2-3; D gene: -; clone size: -
CDR3 protein: CASTFGIGDTYEQYF; CDR3 DNA: TGTGCCAGCACGTTTGGCATCGGGGACACCTACGAGCAGTACTTC; V gene: TRBV27; J gene: TRBJ2-7; D gene: -; clone size: -
CDR3 protein: CASTITGHYEQYF; CDR3 DNA: TGTGCCAGCACGATCACGGGACACTACGAGCAGTACTTC; V gene: TRBV6-6; J gene: TRBJ2-7; D gene: -; clone size: -
CDR3 protein: CASSSARDRGRGSYNEQFF; CDR3 DNA: TGTGCCAGCAGCTCTGCGCGGGACAGGGGGCGCGGTTCCTACAATGAGCAGTTCTTC; V gene: TRBV5-4; J gene: TRBJ2-1; D gene: TRBD1; clone size: -
CDR3 protein: CASGDRATEQYF; CDR3 DNA: TGTGCCAGCGGGGACAGGGCCACCGAGCAGTACTTC; V gene: TRBV6-1; J gene: TRBJ2-7; D gene: TRBD1; clone size: -
CDR3 protein: CASSDSEETQYF; CDR3 DNA: TGTGCCAGCAGTGACTCGGAGGAGACCCAGTACTTC; V gene: TRBV6-4; J gene: TRBJ2-5; D gene: -; clone size: few
CDR3 protein: CASSYGGQLYEQYF; CDR3 DNA: TGTGCCAGCAGCTACGGGGGACAGCTTTACGAGCAGTACTTC; V gene: TRBV7-2; J gene: TRBJ2-7; D gene: -; clone size: -
CDR3 protein: CASSVDSESGEQYF; CDR3 DNA: TGTGCCAGCAGCGTAGACTCGGAGTCGGGCGAGCAGTACTTC; V gene: TRBV9; J gene: TRBJ2-7; D gene: -; clone size: -
CDR3 protein: CASSLGTGPTYEQYF; CDR3 DNA: TGTGCCAGCAGCCTTGGGACAGGGCCGACCTACGAGCAGTACTTC; V gene: TRBV11-2; J gene: TRBJ2-7; D gene: TRBD1; clone size: -
CDR3 protein: CASSQDSARQDGSGANVLTF; CDR3 DNA: TGTGCCAGCAGCCAAGATAGTGCGAGACAGGATGGCTCTGGGGCCAACGTCCTGACTTTC; V gene: TRBV4-2; J gene: TRBJ2-6; D gene: -; clone size: -
CDR3 protein: CASSLALPTTNEQFF; CDR3 DNA: TGTGCCAGCAGTTTAGCACTACCTACGACGAATGAGCAGTTCTTC; V gene: TRBV27; J gene: TRBJ2-1; D gene: -; clone size: -
CDR3 protein: CASSLAGTGLYNEQFF; CDR3 DNA: TGTGCCAGCAGTTTGGCCGGGACAGGGCTCTACAATGAGCAGTTCTTC; V gene: TRBV28; J gene: TRBJ2-1; D gene: TRBD1; clone size: once
CDR3 protein: CASSQGRVGPGQSYGYTF; CDR3 DNA: TGTGCCAGCAGCCAAGGAAGGGTTGGTCCGGGACAAAGCTATGGCTACACCTTC; V gene: TRBV14; J gene: TRBJ1-2; D gene: -; clone size: once
CDR3 protein: CASRSNRAVQPQHF; CDR3 DNA: TGTGCCAGCAGATCTAACAGGGCGGTTCAGCCCCAGCATTTT; V gene: TRBV28; J gene: TRBJ1-5; D gene: -; clone size: -
CDR3 protein: CASRRTGDYEQYF; CDR3 DNA: TGTGCCAGCAGACGGACAGGGGACTACGAGCAGTACTTC; V gene: TRBV27; J gene: TRBJ2-7; D gene: TRBD1; clone size: -
CDR3 protein: CASSLGGSSYEQYF; CDR3 DNA: TGTGCCAGCAGCTTGGGCGGCAGTTCCTACGAGCAGTACTTC; V gene: TRBV5-6; J gene: TRBJ2-7; D gene: -; clone size: -